This entry describes one TCR beta chain. The assay was immunoSEQ multiplex PCR, and TCRdb's table has in-frame clones only and misses some. In the table there are 57,000 or so clones, 93% of which are singletons. The V gene lost 0 bases and the J gene lost 7 bases, with 12 bases spanning the gap. CDR1 and CDR2 (germline): SGHTA, FQGNSA. The CDR3 has 14 amino acids. The data are from a study of OX40 agonist ivuxolimab in advanced cancers. The rearrangement links TRBV7-2 to TRBJ1-1, with a possible D match to TRBD1 (5 bases). Sequences were derived from CD4+ or CD8+ T cells sorted from blood, sampled in a trial of the OX40 agonist ivuxolimab. This clonotype was sampled from an adult with an advanced solid tumor such as melanoma, head and neck, liver or kidney cancer. For the CDR3, the DNA is TGTGCCAGCAGCTTAGCGTTCAGGGCACATGAAGCTTTCTTT. Protein: CASSLAFRAHEAFF.